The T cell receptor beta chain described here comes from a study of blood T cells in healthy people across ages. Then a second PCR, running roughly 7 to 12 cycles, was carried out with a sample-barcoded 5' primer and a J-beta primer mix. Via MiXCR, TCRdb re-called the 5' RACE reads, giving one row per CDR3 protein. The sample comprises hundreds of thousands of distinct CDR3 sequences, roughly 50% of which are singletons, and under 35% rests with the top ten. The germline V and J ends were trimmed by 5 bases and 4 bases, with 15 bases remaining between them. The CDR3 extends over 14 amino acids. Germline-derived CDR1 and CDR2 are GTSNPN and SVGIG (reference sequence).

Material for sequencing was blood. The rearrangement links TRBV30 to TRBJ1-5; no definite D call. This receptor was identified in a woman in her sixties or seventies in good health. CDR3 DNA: TGTGCCTGGGGAACATCTAGCCGGAATCAGCCCCAGCATTTT. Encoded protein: CAWGTSSRNQPQHF.